This TCR beta chain stems from a study of OX40 agonist ivuxolimab in advanced cancers. CDR3 length: 13 amino acids. CDR1 and CDR2 (germline): MRHNA, SNTAGT. Clones were read by immunoSEQ multiplex PCR, and TCRdb kept only the in-frame ones, dropping some. The table records about 17,000 clones, about 84% of them present only once. The sample consisted of CD4+ or CD8+ T cells sorted from blood, taken in a trial of the OX40 agonist ivuxolimab. The chain carries TRBV6-4 and TRBJ2-5, with unresolved D. The end of the DNA fits TRBJ2-7 better, so the J call may be wrong. The receptor comes from an adult with an advanced solid tumor such as melanoma, head and neck, liver or kidney cancer. This chain's CDR3 is CASLEPVCGEQYF. CDR3 in DNA: TGTGCCAGCTTGGAACCCGTATGTGGCGAGCAGTACTTC.